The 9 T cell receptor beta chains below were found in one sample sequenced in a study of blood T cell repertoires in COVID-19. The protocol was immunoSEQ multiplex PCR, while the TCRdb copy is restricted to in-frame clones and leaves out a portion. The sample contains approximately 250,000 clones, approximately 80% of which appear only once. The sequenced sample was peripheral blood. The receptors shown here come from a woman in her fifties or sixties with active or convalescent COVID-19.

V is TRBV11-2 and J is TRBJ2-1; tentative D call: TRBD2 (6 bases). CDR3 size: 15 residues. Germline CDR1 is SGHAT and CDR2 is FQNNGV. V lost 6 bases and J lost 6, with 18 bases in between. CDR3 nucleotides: TGTGCCAGCAGGTTCGATTCCGGGGGAACCAATGAGCAGTTCTTC. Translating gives CASRFDSGGTNEQFF. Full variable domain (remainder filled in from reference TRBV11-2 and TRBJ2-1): EAGVAQSPRYKIIEKRQSVAFWCNPISGHATLYWYQQILGQGPKLLIQFQNNGVVDDSQLPKDRFSAERLKGVDSTLKIQPAKLEDSAVYLCASRFDSGGTNEQFFGPGTRLTVL.

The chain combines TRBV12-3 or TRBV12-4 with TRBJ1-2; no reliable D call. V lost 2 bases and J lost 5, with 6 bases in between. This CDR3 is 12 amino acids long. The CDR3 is CASSLMAYGYTF. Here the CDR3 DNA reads TGTGCCAGCAGTTTAATGGCTTATGGCTACACCTTC.

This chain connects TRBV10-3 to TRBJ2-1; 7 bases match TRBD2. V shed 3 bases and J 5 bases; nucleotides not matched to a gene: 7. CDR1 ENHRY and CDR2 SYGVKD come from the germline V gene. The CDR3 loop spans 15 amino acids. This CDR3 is CAISEERGVNNEQFF. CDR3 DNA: TGTGCCATCAGTGAAGAACGGGGGGTTAACAATGAGCAGTTCTTC.

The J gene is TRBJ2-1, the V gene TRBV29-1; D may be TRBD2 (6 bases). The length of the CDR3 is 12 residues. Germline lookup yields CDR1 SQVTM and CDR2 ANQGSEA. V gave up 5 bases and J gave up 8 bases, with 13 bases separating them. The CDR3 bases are TGCAGCGTTCGACTAGTGAGCGATGAGCAGTTCTTC. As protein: CSVRLVSDEQFF.

CDR3 in amino acids: CASSNRDSGLAETDTQYF. The CDR3 bases are TGTGCCAGCAGCAACAGGGACAGCGGACTAGCGGAGACAGATACGCAGTATTTT. The chain is built from TRBV5-6 and TRBJ2-3; TRBD2 matches 10 bases. The CDR3 has 18 amino acids. Trimming at V came to 4 bases and at J to 3 bases, leaving 14 bases not matched to a gene. Germline CDR1 reads SGHDT; CDR2 reads YYEEEE.

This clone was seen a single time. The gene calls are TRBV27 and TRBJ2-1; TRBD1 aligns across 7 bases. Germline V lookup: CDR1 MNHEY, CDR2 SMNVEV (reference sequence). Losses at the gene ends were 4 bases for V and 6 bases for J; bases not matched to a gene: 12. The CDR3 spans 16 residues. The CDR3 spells CASSSPKGAQFNEQFF. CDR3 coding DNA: TGTGCCAGCAGTTCCCCCAAGGGGGCCCAATTCAATGAGCAGTTCTTC.

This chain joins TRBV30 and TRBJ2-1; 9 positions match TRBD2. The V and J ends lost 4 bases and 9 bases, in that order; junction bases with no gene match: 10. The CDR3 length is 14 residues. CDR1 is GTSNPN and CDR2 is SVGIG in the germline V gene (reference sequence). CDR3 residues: CAWTWGGRAGEQFF. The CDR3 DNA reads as TGTGCCTGGACCTGGGGCGGGAGGGCCGGTGAGCAGTTCTTC.

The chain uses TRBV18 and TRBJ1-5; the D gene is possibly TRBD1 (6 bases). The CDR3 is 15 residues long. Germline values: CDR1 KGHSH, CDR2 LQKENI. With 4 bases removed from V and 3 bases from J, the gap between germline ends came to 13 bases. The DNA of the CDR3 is TGTGCCAGCTCACTAGCGCAGGGGACCAATCAGCCCCAGCATTTT. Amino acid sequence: CASSLAQGTNQPQHF.

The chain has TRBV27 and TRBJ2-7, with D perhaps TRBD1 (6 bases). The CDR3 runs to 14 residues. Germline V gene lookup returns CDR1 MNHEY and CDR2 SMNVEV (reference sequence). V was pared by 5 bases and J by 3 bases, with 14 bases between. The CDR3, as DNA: TGTGCCAGCAGTAGAGGGGGAGCCAACTACGAGCAGTACTTC. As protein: CASSRGGANYEQYF.